What follows are 2 T cell receptor beta chains derived from one specimen sequenced in a study of blood T cell repertoires in COVID-19. Produced via immunoSEQ multiplex PCR; TCRdb's table is partial and in-frame only. This table has about 190,000 clones, around 84% appearing once. The sample consisted of peripheral blood. These receptors were taken from a human donor in a cohort sampled during active COVID-19.

The chain uses TRBV9 and TRBJ1-6; D remains ambiguous. Germline CDR1 is SGDLS and CDR2 is YYNGEE. Trimming took 1 base from V and 3 from J, leaving 11 bases between them. This CDR3 contains 16 residues. CDR3 residues: CASSVTASGYNSPLHF. The CDR3 nucleotides read TGTGCCAGCAGCGTAACAGCCTCCGGCTATAATTCACCCCTCCACTTT.

The chain carries TRBV4-1 and TRBJ2-5; TRBD2 matches 7 bases. Germline V lookup: CDR1 MGHRA, CDR2 YSYEKL. Trimming took 0 bases from V and 4 from J; bases not matched to a gene: 14. The CDR3 is 18 residues long. The CDR3 bases are TGCGCCAGCAGCCAAGAGAGGACGGGGGTAGCGGGTCGAGAGACCCAGTACTTC. This codes for CASSQERTGVAGRETQYF.